This T cell receptor beta chain is from a study of identical twins listed by TCRdb under 2016. As for the study more broadly: TCR alpha and beta repertoires from monozygotic twins, unrelated adults of various ages and cord blood were deep-sequenced to test whether fetal clonotypes persist. Replicate twin experiments were performed at different times using different library preparation protocols to rule out contamination. Results and caveats for the whole study, not just this receptor: Fewer insertions were carried by abundant cord blood beta clonotypes; a weaker similar trend was observed in young adult naive repertoires, while no such trend was observed in memory repertoires. Out-of-frame TCR alpha sharing in monozygotic twins was systematically underestimated by recombination models, whereas sharing between unrelated individuals was in agreement with the recombination models. Zero-insertion analyses could be partly confounded by invariant T cells such as MAIT and iNKT, though diverse VJ usage argued against such confounding for most clonotypes. Conclusions relied on cross-sectional statistical analysis, since the same donors could not be followed over many years. Compared with coincidental sharing between unrelated individuals, out-of-frame TCR alpha sequences shared between twins showed an excess of sequences with low generation probability. Excess twin sharing in beta out-of-frame sequences was weaker because fewer shared sequences lowered the signal-to-noise ratio.

At the junction V is shortened by 2 bases and J by 0 bases, with 14 bases in between. CDR3 length: 18 amino acids, cysteine to phenylalanine. Of all the DNA, just the CDR3 is kept, 54 bases in frame from base 1. As encoded in the germline V gene, CDR1 is MNHEY while CDR2 is SVGAGI. Every donor in the study was a healthy Caucasian. The twin cohort comprised three pairs of female monozygotic twins, all aged roughly 18 to 30 years. Positive isolation kits from Invitrogen were used to isolate CD4+ and CD8+ T cell populations. In this sample, this clonotype turned up many times. It has no known antigen specificity. No base quality values were provided; no much bigger clone lies one nucleotide off. Library construction relied on 5' RACE. TCRdb records Illumina HiSeq 2000 as the sequencer. A universal primer binding site was added through template switching, and the final cDNA carried a unique molecular identifier so that TCR cDNA molecules could be counted accurately. First-strand cDNA for TCR alpha and beta chains was synthesized from specific primers in the conserved constant-segment region. To control for contamination, each cDNA library was double barcoded with a SMART-Mk sample barcode plus Illumina barcodes. Two successive PCR steps introduced TruSeq adapter sequences along with Illumina sample barcodes. The Illumina HiSeq platform was used with custom primers to sequence TCR alpha and beta cDNA libraries. Per the authors' processing: Raw reads were processed with MiGEC to extract unique molecular identifiers, and MiXCR was used to determine CDR3 positions. For each individual, recombination models were inferred using an EM algorithm with the repgenHMM and IGoR tools. The analysis of shared clonotypes was done with the tcR package in R, with sharing normalized by the product of cloneset sizes. Out-of-frame nonproductive sequences were analyzed to study raw recombination free of thymic and clonal selection effects. TCRdb reanalyzed the raw reads on its own, using fastp at Q25 for trimming and MiXCR for clone calling, and kept in-frame beta chains. Each CDR3 protein gets just one entry, which takes the most common genes and DNA from the rows behind it. The authors' filters were not applied to this entry. For this sample the table gives roughly 280,000 distinct CDR3 sequences, of which 7.5% to 9.5% were detected only once. Approximately 6.6% of the sample is held by the ten biggest clonotypes.

The same data also contributed to another study, on yellow fever vaccine responses in identical twins. The second study, in turn, reports: The T cell response to vaccination in identical twins was reported by the authors to appear partly convergent and partly personalized. Focusing on identical twins, the study followed the T cell clones that responded to the vaccine, and did so with precision.

The receptor chain draws on TRBV6-5 and TRBJ2-6; the D gene could be either TRBD1 or TRBD2, each agreeing at 6 bases. What was sequenced was CD8+ T cells sorted from blood. This sequence originates from a young woman in good health. The CDR3 reads CASSYGGEGGSGANVLTF. The nucleotides are TGTGCCAGCAGTTACGGGGGAGAGGGGGGCTCTGGGGCCAACGTCCTGACTTTC.